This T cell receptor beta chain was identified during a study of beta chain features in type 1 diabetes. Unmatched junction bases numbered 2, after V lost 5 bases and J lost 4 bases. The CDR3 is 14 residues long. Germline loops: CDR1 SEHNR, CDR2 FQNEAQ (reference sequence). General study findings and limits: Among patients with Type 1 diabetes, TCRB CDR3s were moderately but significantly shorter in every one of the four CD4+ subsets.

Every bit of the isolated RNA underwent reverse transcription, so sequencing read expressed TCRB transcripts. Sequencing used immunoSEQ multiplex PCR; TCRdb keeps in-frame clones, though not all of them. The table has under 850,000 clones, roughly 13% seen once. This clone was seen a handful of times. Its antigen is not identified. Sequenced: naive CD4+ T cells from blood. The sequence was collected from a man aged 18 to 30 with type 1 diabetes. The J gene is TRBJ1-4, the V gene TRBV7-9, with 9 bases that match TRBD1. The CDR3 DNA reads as TGTGCCAGCAGCCAGGACAGGGGTAATGAAAAACTGTTTTTT. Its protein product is CASSQDRGNEKLFF.